These T cell receptor beta chains were read from a single sample in a study of shared clonotypes between healthy human individuals. Generated by immunoSEQ multiplex PCR, the TCRdb table keeps only in-frame clones and is missing some. The sample has hundreds of thousands of clones, roughly 95% seen once. Sequenced: naive CD4+ T cells sorted from blood. These receptors came from a woman aged 25 to 39 in good health. CDR3s include the opening cysteine and the closing phenylalanine or tryptophan. A D gene is named only where the DNA matches it firmly.

D	length	V	J	DNA	CDR3
NA	17	TRBV7-2	TRBJ1-5	TGTGCCAGCAGCTTAGCGCCTCGGGGGAACGGCAATCAGCCCCAGCATTTT	CASSLAPRGNGNQPQHF
TRBD2	17	TRBV27	TRBJ2-1	TGTGCCAGCAGTCTGGCTGGGGGCGGGAGGGCCTACAATGAGCAGTTCTTC	CASSLAGGGRAYNEQFF
NA	17	TRBV5-1	TRBJ2-3	TGCGCCAGCAGCTCACCCTGGGCAGTTTCAGGCACAGATACGCAGTATTTT	CASSSPWAVSGTDTQYF
NA	14	TRBV7-9	TRBJ2-5	TGTGCCAGCAGCAGTCTTAATAGCGGAGAGACCCAGTACTTC	CASSSLNSGETQYF
TRBD2	16	TRBV28	TRBJ2-1	TGTGCCAGCAGTTTCCTACTAGCGGGAGAGTATGGTGAGCAGTTCTTC	CASSFLLAGEYGEQFF
TRBD1	15	TRBV5-1	TRBJ2-7	TGCGCCAGCAGCGCTGACAGGGAGACCCCCCGCGAGCAGTACTTC	CASSADRETPREQYF
NA	13	TRBV27	TRBJ1-4	TGTGCCAGCAGTATGACAACTAATGAAAAACTGTTTTTT	CASSMTTNEKLFF
TRBD2	16	TRBV19	TRBJ2-2	TGTGCCAGTAGTCTCACTAGCGGGAGTGTTGTCGGGGAGCTGTTTTTT	CASSLTSGSVVGELFF
TRBD1	14	TRBV7-9	TRBJ1-4	TGTGCCAGCAGCTTGACAGGGGACGGCGAAAAACTGTTTTTT	CASSLTGDGEKLFF
TRBD1	16	TRBV5-4	TRBJ2-1	TGTGCCAGCAGCTTGGCCGCGGGACAGGGCCACAATGAGCAGTTCTTC	CASSLAAGQGHNEQFF
NA	13	TRBV28	TRBJ2-7	TGTGCCAGCAGCCCCGGGAGTGCCTACGAGCAGTACTTC	CASSPGSAYEQYF
NA	14	TRBV7-3	TRBJ1-1	TGTGCCAGCAGCTTAGTATACAGTGAGGGTGAAGCTTTCTTT	CASSLVYSEGEAFF
TRBD2	15	TRBV28	TRBJ2-1	TGTGCCAGCAGTTATGCGGGAGGGGTTTACAATGAGCAGTTCTTC	CASSYAGGVYNEQFF